This entry lists 22 T cell receptor beta chains sequenced from one sample in a study of T cell responses to AZD1222 COVID-19 vaccine. The method was immunoSEQ multiplex PCR; TCRdb's version includes in-frame clones alone and lacks a portion of them. This sample yields tens of thousands of clones, of which approximately 88% are seen a single time; about 12% belongs to the top ten. The source material was peripheral blood, sampled 28 days after the second AZD1222 dose. These receptor sequences come from an adult who received the AZD1222 COVID-19 vaccine.

The chain recombines TRBV28 with TRBJ1-5; TRBD1 might be the D (5 bases). The CDR3 runs to 14 residues. V was clipped by 3 bases and J by 6 bases, with 12 bases between them. CDR1 is MDHEN, CDR2 SYDVKM, per germline. As DNA, the CDR3 is TGTGCCAGCAGTTTGAGGCAGGGAGGTCAGCCCCAGCATTTT. Protein sequence: CASSLRQGGQPQHF. The whole variable domain, filled in from reference TRBV28 and TRBJ1-5, reads DVKVTQSSRYLVKRTGEKVFLECVQDMDHENMFWYRQDPGLGLRLIYFSYDVKMKEKGDIPEGYSVSREKKERFSLILESASTNQTSMYLCASSLRQGGQPQHFGDGTRLSIL.

This sequence joins TRBV6-2 or TRBV6-3 and TRBJ1-5, with D possibly TRBD1 on 6 matching bases. The V end was cut by 1 base, the J end by 7 bases, with 8 bases between. Germline loops: CDR1 MNHEY, CDR2 SVGEGT. This CDR3 spans 13 amino acids. The CDR3 DNA sequence: TGTGCCAGCAGTTACTTGAGGGGGCAGCCCCAGCATTTT. It is translated as CASSYLRGQPQHF.

This chain links TRBV19 with TRBJ1-1; TRBD1 might be the D (6 bases). Germline assignment: CDR1 LNHDA and CDR2 SQIVND (reference sequence). This CDR3 is built from 13 residues. V was pared by 4 bases and J by 5 bases, with 11 bases between. Here the CDR3 DNA reads TGTGCCAGTAGTAACAAACAGGGTACTGAAGCTTTCTTT. Translated, it gives CASSNKQGTEAFF.

The chain uses TRBV10-3 and TRBJ1-1, with a tentative D call TRBD1 (5 bases). Deletions cut 5 bases from V and 1 base from J, with 11 bases between. Germline V gives CDR1 ENHRY, CDR2 SYGVKD. CDR3 length: 14 amino acids. CDR3 DNA: TGTGCCATCAGTCTTATGGGGGGGAACACTGAAGCTTTCTTT. It specifies CAISLMGGNTEAFF.

The V gene is TRBV6-2 or TRBV6-3, the J gene TRBJ2-3; 8 bases line up with TRBD1. CDR3 length: 15 amino acids. Trimming at V came to 3 bases and at J to 1 base, leaving 3 bases not matched to a gene. Germline assignment: CDR1 MNHEY and CDR2 SVGEGT. The CDR3: CASSYRGQGTDTQYF. For the CDR3, the DNA is TGTGCCAGCAGTTATAGGGGACAGGGCACAGATACGCAGTATTTT.

The J gene is TRBJ2-5, the V gene TRBV5-1; D gene unclear. With 5 bases removed from V and 4 bases from J, the gap between germline ends came to 21 bases. The germline gives CDR1 SGHRS, CDR2 YFSETQ. This CDR3 is 16 amino acids long. CDR3 coding DNA: TGCGCCAGCAGTCGTACGGCTCTCCTCGAAGGAGAGACCCAGTACTTC. Residues: CASSRTALLEGETQYF. Using reference TRBV5-1 and TRBJ2-5 for the parts outside the CDR3, the full variable domain is KAGVTQTPRYLIKTRGQQVTLSCSPISGHRSVSWYQQTPGQGLQFLFEYFSETQRNKGNFPGRFSGRQFSNSRSEMNVSTLELGDSALYLCASSRTALLEGETQYFGPGTRLLVL.

The chain links TRBV7-2 to TRBJ2-7; a possible D gene is TRBD2 (6 bases). The CDR3 has 14 residues. V lost 1 base and J 2 bases, leaving 9 bases between the germline ends. CDR1 and CDR2 from the germline V gene are SGHTA and FQGNSA. CDR3 loop: CASSLVPGAYEQYF. The DNA for the CDR3 is TGTGCCAGCAGCTTAGTGCCGGGGGCCTACGAGCAGTACTTC. Full variable domain (remainder filled in from reference TRBV7-2 and TRBJ2-7): GAGVSQSPSNKVTEKGKDVELRCDPISGHTALYWYRQSLGQGLEFLIYFQGNSAPDKSGLPSDRFSAERTGGSVSTLTIQRTQQEDSAVYLCASSLVPGAYEQYFGPGTRLTVT.

The CDR3: CASSPRTGSYEQYF. The CDR3 coding sequence is TGTGCCAGTAGTCCAAGGACAGGGAGCTACGAGCAGTACTTC. V usage is TRBV19 and J usage is TRBJ2-7; TRBD1 aligns across 8 bases. There are 14 residues in the CDR3. The germline CDR1 and CDR2 sequences are LNHDA and SQIVND (reference sequence). The V gene end was trimmed by 5 bases and the J gene end by 3 bases; junction bases not matched to a gene: 6. The whole variable domain, filled in from reference TRBV19 and TRBJ2-7, reads DGGITQSPKYLFRKEGQNVTLSCEQNLNHDAMYWYRQDPGQGLRLIYYSQIVNDFQKGDIAEGYSVSREKKESFPLTVTSAQKNPTAFYLCASSPRTGSYEQYFGPGTRLTVT.

This sequence joins TRBV9 and TRBJ2-5; no reliable D call. The CDR3 loop spans 15 amino acids. Per germline, CDR1 SGDLS and CDR2 YYNGEE. Trimming took off 2 bases at V and 5 bases at J, with 16 bases between the two ends. The DNA for the CDR3 is TGTGCCAGCAGCGTGTTTCAAGGCCGTGGGGAGACCCAGTACTTC. Translated, it gives CASSVFQGRGETQYF.

The chain recombines TRBV7-3 with TRBJ2-3; D might be TRBD1 or TRBD2, each matching 7 bases. The CDR3 has 13 residues. Germline CDR1 is SGHTA and CDR2 is FQGTGA. With 5 bases removed from V and 3 bases from J, the gap between germline ends came to 9 bases. The CDR3 loop is CASSQGGTDTQYF. The CDR3, as DNA: TGTGCCAGCAGCCAGGGGGGGACAGATACGCAGTATTTT.

The chain carries TRBV29-1 and TRBJ1-2, with 7 bases lining up with TRBD1. The CDR3 loop spans 16 amino acids. The J segment lost 0 bases and the V segment lost 1 base, leaving 8 bases of the junction unmatched. Germline CDR1 SQVTM, CDR2 ANQGSEA. The CDR3 nucleotides are TGCAGCGTTGAAGCCGTCGACAGGGCCCCTAACTATGGCTACACCTTC. This encodes CSVEAVDRAPNYGYTF.

The chain couples TRBV4-1 to TRBJ2-7; maybe TRBD1 (6 bases). There are 16 residues in the CDR3. Trimming removed 0 bases from V and 0 bases from J, with 12 bases in between. Germline CDR1 and CDR2: MGHRA and YSYEKL. CDR3 DNA: TGCGCCAGCAGCCAAGAATTGTACAGGGCCTCCTACGAGCAGTACTTC. Protein product: CASSQELYRASYEQYF.

The V and J genes are TRBV27 and TRBJ1-2, with TRBD1 matching 9 bases. CDR3 size: 16 residues. V shed 11 bases and J 5 bases; nucleotides not matched to a gene: 18. CDR1 and CDR2 (germline): MNHEY, SMNVEV (reference sequence). The CDR3 DNA reads TGTGCCTCCTCTGGCCGAGACAGGGGGTTATCGTATGGCTACACCTTC. Protein product: CASSGRDRGLSYGYTF.

The J gene is TRBJ1-6, the V gene TRBV19; D is perhaps TRBD1 (6 bases). The CDR3 spans 12 residues. Germline CDR1 and CDR2: LNHDA and SQIVND (reference sequence). Between the trimmed V and J ends, which lost 5 bases and 7 bases, there was a span of 6 bases. The CDR3 region is CASSDRNSPLHF. The CDR3 DNA sequence: TGTGCCAGTAGTGACAGGAATTCACCCCTCCACTTT.

J is TRBJ1-2 and V is TRBV5-6, with unresolved D. Trimming stripped 0 bases from V and 3 bases from J, with 6 bases between. This CDR3 has 13 amino acids. Germline CDR1 is SGHDT and CDR2 is YYEEEE. CDR3 amino acids: CASSLGTDYGYTF. The CDR3 nucleotides read TGTGCCAGCAGCTTGGGGACTGACTATGGCTACACCTTC.

This clone was seen only a few times. The chain employs TRBV7-8 and TRBJ2-5; tentative D call: TRBD2 (5 bases). Germline V CDR1 and CDR2: SGHVS, FQNEAQ. Trimming cost V 3 bases and J 0 bases, with 8 bases left between them. The CDR3 extends over 14 amino acids. CDR3 region: CASSFYGDQETQYF. The CDR3 nucleotides read TGTGCCAGCAGCTTTTACGGGGACCAAGAGACCCAGTACTTC.

This clone showed up just once. The genes are TRBV15 and TRBJ2-5; D is undetermined. The CDR3 spans 18 residues. Deletions cut 0 bases from V and 2 bases from J, with 19 bases between. The germline V gene encodes CDR1 LNHNV and CDR2 YYDKDF (reference sequence). This CDR3 is CATSRDRFLTGPQETQYF. The CDR3 DNA is TGTGCCACCAGCAGAGATCGTTTCCTAACTGGTCCTCAAGAGACCCAGTACTTC.

The CDR3 nucleotides are TGTGCCAGCAGTTTGGTCAATCAGCCCCAGCATTTT. Amino acids: CASSLVNQPQHF. The rearrangement joins TRBV12-3 or TRBV12-4 to TRBJ1-5; no clear D gene. The CDR3 has 12 residues. V lost 3 bases, J lost 3 bases, and 3 bases lay in between.

This clone was seen once. The chain recombines TRBV7-3 with TRBJ2-3; D possibly corresponds to TRBD1 (5 bases). V was cut by 4 bases and J by 1 base, with 12 bases left in between. CDR3 length equals 15 residues. CDR1 is SGHTA, CDR2 FQGTGA, per germline. The CDR3: CASSSQGRGTDTQYF. The CDR3 DNA is TGTGCCAGCAGCTCGCAGGGTCGAGGCACAGATACGCAGTATTTT. The complete variable domain, with remaining parts taken from reference TRBV7-3 and TRBJ2-3, reads GAGVSQTPSNKVTEKGKYVELRCDPISGHTALYWYRQSLGQGPEFLIYFQGTGAADDSGLPNDRFFAVRPEGSVSTLKIQRTERGDSAVYLCASSSQGRGTDTQYFGPGTRLTVL.

The genes are TRBV10-2 and TRBJ1-3, with 8 positions matching TRBD1. The CDR3 runs to 16 residues. With V trimmed by 2 bases and J by 5 bases, 8 bases remained unmatched. Germline V gene data show CDR1 as WSHSY and CDR2 as SAAADI. The CDR3 DNA follows: TGCGCCAGCAGTGAGCCTTCCGGGACAGGACGAAACACCATATATTTT. Translating gives CASSEPSGTGRNTIYF.

The chain links TRBV7-2 to TRBJ1-5; D ambiguous. Germline V lookup: CDR1 SGHTA, CDR2 FQGNSA. The CDR3 consists of 15 residues. Deletions cut 5 bases from V and 5 bases from J, with 16 bases between. CDR3 amino acids: CASSPSHTAHQPQHF. CDR3 sequence (DNA): TGTGCCAGCAGCCCCTCACATACCGCCCATCAGCCCCAGCATTTT.

The chain couples TRBV19 to TRBJ1-6, with 7 bases matching TRBD1. Germline CDR1 reads LNHDA; CDR2 reads SQIVND (reference sequence). The J segment lost 11 bases and the V segment lost 3 bases, leaving 10 bases of the junction unmatched. The length of the CDR3 is 15 residues. The CDR3 coding sequence is TGTGCCAGTAGTATCGGGCAGGGGGTTTTTGCACCCCTCCACTTT. It specifies CASSIGQGVFAPLHF.